A single sample is the source of the 20 T cell receptor beta chains below, sequenced in a study of blood T cell repertoires in COVID-19. Method: immunoSEQ multiplex PCR; TCRdb's copy keeps in-frame clones and lacks some. The table shows around 160,000 clones, with roughly 88% occurring only once. The sample taken for sequencing was peripheral blood. The receptor source for this set is a man between 18 and 35 years old with acute or convalescent COVID-19.

The chain has TRBV7-8 and TRBJ1-4; a weak D match, TRBD1 (5 bases). Germline CDR1 reads SGHVS; CDR2 reads FQNEAQ. V lost 6 bases to trimming and J lost 0 bases, with 5 bases between them. The CDR3 runs to 13 residues. The CDR3 region is CASRQATNEKLFF. The CDR3 DNA reads as TGTGCCAGCAGACAGGCAACTAATGAAAAACTGTTTTTT. The whole variable domain, remainder taken from reference TRBV7-8 and TRBJ1-4, is GAGVSQSPRYKVAKRGQDVALRCDPISGHVSLFWYQQALGQGPEFLTYFQNEAQLDKSGLPSDRFFAERPEGSVSTLKIQRTQQEDSAVYLCASRQATNEKLFFGSGTQLSVL.

The chain recombines TRBV5-4 with TRBJ2-3, with 11 bases that match TRBD1. Looked up from germline, CDR1 is SGHNT and CDR2 is YYREEE (reference sequence). CDR3 size: 15 residues. J gave up 3 bases and V 5 bases, and 5 bases lay outside the gene matches. The CDR3 loop is CASRLDRGLTDTQYF. For the CDR3, the DNA is TGTGCCAGCAGGCTGGACAGGGGGCTAACAGATACGCAGTATTTT.

The chain links TRBV5-1 to TRBJ2-5; D possibly corresponds to TRBD2 (5 bases). Germline assignment: CDR1 SGHRS and CDR2 YFSETQ. The CDR3 is 13 residues long. V was clipped by 4 bases and J by 3 bases, with 10 bases between them. CDR3 coding DNA: TGCGCCAGCAGCCCCGGACTCGAAGAGACCCAGTACTTC. Translated, it gives CASSPGLEETQYF.

J is TRBJ1-3 and V is TRBV12-5, with D unclear. V was trimmed by 2 bases and J by 0 bases, leaving 14 bases between them. From germline, CDR1 is LGHNT and CDR2 FRNRAP. This CDR3 is 17 amino acids long. The CDR3: CASGLPTEAHSGNTIYF. The CDR3 region has the DNA TGTGCTAGTGGTTTGCCGACCGAGGCCCACTCTGGAAACACCATATATTTT. The variable domain in full, completed from reference TRBV12-5 and TRBJ1-3, reads DARVTQTPRHKVTEMGQEVTMRCQPILGHNTVFWYRQTMMQGLELLAYFRNRAPLDDSGMPKDRFSAEMPDATLATLKIQPSEPRDSAVYFCASGLPTEAHSGNTIYFGEGSWLTVV.

V gene TRBV19 combines with J gene TRBJ1-5; 7 positions agree with TRBD1. This CDR3 is built from 14 residues. V gave up 9 bases and J gave up 0 bases; unmatched junction bases: 5. Germline-derived CDR1 and CDR2 are LNHDA and SQIVND (reference sequence). The CDR3 region is CASRDRSSNQPQHF. CDR3 nucleotide sequence: TGTGCCAGCCGGGACAGATCTAGCAATCAGCCCCAGCATTTT.

The chain employs TRBV20-1 and TRBJ1-1; D not resolved. The ends were cut back, 3 bases at V and 1 base at J, with 12 bases in the middle. The CDR3 is 14 residues long. Germline CDR1 DFQATT, CDR2 SNEGSKA (reference sequence). The CDR3 DNA follows: TGCAGTGCTAGTGATATTGCCGGGAACACTGAAGCTTTCTTT. Protein sequence: CSASDIAGNTEAFF.

V is TRBV9 and J is TRBJ2-5; TRBD1 agrees at 7 bases. Trimming took 1 base from V and 5 from J; bases not matched to a gene: 5. Looked up from germline, CDR1 is SGDLS and CDR2 is YYNGEE. The CDR3 covers 14 residues. The CDR3 loop reads CASSVPAGGETQYF. The DNA for the CDR3 is TGTGCCAGCAGCGTACCGGCAGGGGGTGAGACCCAGTACTTC.

The V gene is TRBV21-1, the J gene TRBJ1-5. TRBV21-1 is described as a pseudogene. The CDR3 loop spans 14 amino acids. This CDR3 is CASSKTGTSQPQHF. The CDR3 DNA follows: TGTGCCAGCAGCAAAACCGGGACTTCTCAGCCCCAGCATTTT.

The chain combines TRBV11-2 with TRBJ2-1; TRBD2 matches 8 bases. The CDR3 contains 19 residues. J lost 0 bases, V lost 5 bases, and 15 bases had no gene match. Germline CDR1 SGHAT, CDR2 FQNNGV. The CDR3 sequence: CASSPGGITGKSSYNEQFF. The DNA for the CDR3 is TGTGCCAGCAGCCCGGGGGGGATTACAGGGAAGAGCTCCTACAATGAGCAGTTCTTC.

The rearrangement joins TRBV20-1 to TRBJ2-7; D possibly corresponds to TRBD2 (5 bases). The CDR3 has 16 amino acids. The V gene lost 3 bases and the J gene lost 2 bases, with 20 bases spanning the gap. Per germline, CDR1 DFQATT and CDR2 SNEGSKA (reference sequence). CDR3 sequence (DNA): TGCAGTGCTAGTAGGCCTGTAGCGAGAGGCCCCTACGAGCAGTACTTC. This gives the protein CSASRPVARGPYEQYF.

The sample holds a few counts of this clone. The chain has TRBV4-1 and TRBJ1-1; 7 nucleotides line up with TRBD1. Germline CDR1 and CDR2: MGHRA and YSYEKL. The CDR3 sequence is 14 residues long. The J segment lost 7 bases and the V segment lost 4 bases, leaving 9 bases of the junction unmatched. The CDR3 loop is CASSRDRLLNEAFF. The CDR3 DNA reads TGCGCCAGCAGCCGGGACAGACTCCTCAATGAAGCTTTCTTT.

The gene calls are TRBV11-2 and TRBJ1-6, with a weak D call TRBD1 (6 bases). This CDR3 region has 17 residues. Trimming stripped 1 base from V and 5 bases from J, with 15 bases between. Germline CDR1 is SGHAT and CDR2 is FQNNGV. Here the CDR3 DNA reads TGTGCCAGCAGCTTAGGGGGGAGGGGGGTTAATAATTCACCCCTCCACTTT. Its protein is CASSLGGRGVNNSPLHF.

The chain recombines TRBV5-1 with TRBJ1-6, with 8 bases fitting TRBD1. Unmatched junction bases numbered 10, after V lost 2 bases and J lost 9 bases. This CDR3 is built from 16 residues. The germline V gene has CDR1 SGHRS and CDR2 YFSETQ. CDR3 nucleotides: TGCGCCAGCAGCTTAACCGCGGACAGGGCAAGTTCACCCCTCCACTTT. Amino acid sequence: CASSLTADRASSPLHF.

The rearrangement links TRBV6-5 to TRBJ1-2; D ambiguous. CDR3 size: 13 residues. Germline-derived CDR1 and CDR2 are MNHEY and SVGAGI. Trimming shortened V by 6 bases and J by 4 bases, and 12 bases separated the two germline ends. CDR3 residues: CASSLTYSYGYTF. The CDR3 DNA reads as TGTGCCAGCAGCCTGACATATAGCTATGGCTACACCTTC.

The chain is built from TRBV2 and TRBJ2-3, with 8 positions matching TRBD2. V dropped 6 bases and J dropped 2; count of bases not matched to a gene: 7. Germline V CDR1 and CDR2: SNHLY, FYNNEI. This CDR3 comprises 15 residues. CDR3 sequence reads: CASSSGGGYTDTQYF. The CDR3 DNA reads as TGTGCCAGCAGCTCCGGGGGGGGATACACAGATACGCAGTATTTT.

The gene calls are TRBV19 and TRBJ2-2, with a weak D call TRBD1 (5 bases). CDR1 is LNHDA, CDR2 SQIVND, per germline (reference sequence). CDR3 size: 13 residues. Trimming left V 5 bases short and J 6 bases short, with 10 bases between. The CDR3 is CASSAGPSGELFF. The CDR3 DNA is TGTGCCAGTAGTGCAGGGCCCTCCGGGGAGCTGTTTTTT. Filled out from reference TRBV19 and TRBJ2-2, the complete variable domain reads DGGITQSPKYLFRKEGQNVTLSCEQNLNHDAMYWYRQDPGQGLRLIYYSQIVNDFQKGDIAEGYSVSREKKESFPLTVTSAQKNPTAFYLCASSAGPSGELFFGEGSRLTVL.

The chain carries TRBV23-1 and TRBJ2-7; TRBD1 is a possible D gene (6 bases). TRBV23-1 is an open reading frame, and its role is uncertain. The CDR3 is 13 amino acids. The germline V and J ends were trimmed by 4 bases and 3 bases, with 10 bases remaining between them. The chain's CDR3 is CASSPTGYYEQYF. The DNA of the CDR3 is TGCGCCAGCAGTCCTACAGGGTACTACGAGCAGTACTTC.

A single count supports this clone. J is TRBJ2-7 and V is TRBV5-1; 9 bases line up with TRBD2. The V and J ends lost 4 bases and 1 base, in that order; junction bases with no gene match: 6. The CDR3 spans 15 residues. From germline, CDR1 is SGHRS and CDR2 YFSETQ. In nucleotides, the CDR3 is TGCGCCAGCAGCCCCGGGACTAGCCGATCCTACGAGCAGTACTTC. Translating it yields CASSPGTSRSYEQYF.

This clone was detected only once. This CDR3 is CASSEEPSGSSYEQYF. The CDR3 DNA sequence: TGTGCCAGCAGTGAAGAACCTAGCGGCAGCTCCTACGAGCAGTACTTC. The V gene is TRBV6-1, the J gene TRBJ2-7; 7 bases align to TRBD2. The V gene's germline CDR1 is MNHNS and CDR2 SASEGT. Unmatched junction bases numbered 6, after V lost 1 base and J lost 0 bases. CDR3 size: 16 residues.

V is TRBV4-2 and J is TRBJ1-2; TRBD1 might be the D (6 bases). With 3 bases removed from V and 3 bases from J, the gap between germline ends came to 8 bases. CDR3 size: 13 residues. Germline V gives CDR1 LGHNA, CDR2 YNFKEQ. In DNA form, the CDR3 reads TGTGCCAGCAGCCAGAGGGGGTACTATGGCTACACCTTC. This gives the protein CASSQRGYYGYTF.